The entry that follows covers one T cell receptor beta chain sequence. Its antigen is still unknown. After removal of 6 bases from V and 0 bases from J, the junction contained 2 bases not matched to a gene. CDR3 length: 14 residues. Germline CDR1 is SQVTM and CDR2 is ANQGSEA. Clones were sequenced by immunoSEQ multiplex PCR, and TCRdb holds only the in-frame ones, with some missing. The sample consists of some 120,000 clones, around 81% of them appearing once. Time point described: blood 2 weeks post-SBRT. Treatment specified: 15 Gy SBRT to primary tumor, nephrectomy 4 weeks later. The tumor was a clear cell renal cell carcinoma. The source of the sample is a study of radiation and T cells in renal cell carcinoma. General observations from the study: Without pretreatment biopsies, baseline tumor clonotype presence was undetermined. In blood, top tumor clones expanded by 2 weeks, shrinking by 4.

Sample: blood, taken from a patient whose treatment included radiotherapy and nephrectomy. The V gene is TRBV29-1, the J gene TRBJ2-6; 7 nucleotides match TRBD1. This TCR was recovered from a man in his forties or fifties with renal cell carcinoma. The DNA for the CDR3 is TGCAGCGTCGACAGGGTCTCTGGGGCCAACGTCCTGACTTTC. Its protein is CSVDRVSGANVLTF. Variable domain in full (rest from reference TRBV29-1 and TRBJ2-6): SAVISQKPSRDICQRGTSLTIQCQVDSQVTMMFWYRQQPGQSLTLIATANQGSEATYESGFVIDKFPISRPNLTFSTLTVSNMSPEDSSIYLCSVDRVSGANVLTFGAGSRLTVL.